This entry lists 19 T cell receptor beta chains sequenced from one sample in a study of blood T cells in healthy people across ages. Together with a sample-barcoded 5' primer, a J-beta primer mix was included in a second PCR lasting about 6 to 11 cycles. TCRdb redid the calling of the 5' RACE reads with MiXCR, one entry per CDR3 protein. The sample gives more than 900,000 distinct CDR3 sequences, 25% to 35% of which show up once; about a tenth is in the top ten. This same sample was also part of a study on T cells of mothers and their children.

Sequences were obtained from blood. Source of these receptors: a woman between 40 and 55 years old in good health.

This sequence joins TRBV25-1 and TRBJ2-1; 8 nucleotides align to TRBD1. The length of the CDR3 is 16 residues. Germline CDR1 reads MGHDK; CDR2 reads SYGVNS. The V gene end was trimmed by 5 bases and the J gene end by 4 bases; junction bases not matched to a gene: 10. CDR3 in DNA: TGTGCCAGCAGTTACCAGACAGGGGACCCTTACAATGAGCAGTTCTTC. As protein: CASSYQTGDPYNEQFF. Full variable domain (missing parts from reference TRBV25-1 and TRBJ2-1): EADIYQTPRYLVIGTGKKITLECSQTMGHDKMYWYQQDPGMELHLIHYSYGVNSTEKGDLSSESTVSRIRTEHFPLTLESARPSHTSQYLCASSYQTGDPYNEQFFGPGTRLTVL.

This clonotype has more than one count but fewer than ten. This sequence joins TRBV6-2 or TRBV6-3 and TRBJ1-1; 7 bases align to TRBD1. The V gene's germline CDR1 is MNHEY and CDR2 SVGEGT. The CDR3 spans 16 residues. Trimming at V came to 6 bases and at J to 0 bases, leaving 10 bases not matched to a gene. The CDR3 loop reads CASSDGAGGMNTEAFF. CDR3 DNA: TGTGCCAGCAGCGACGGGGCAGGGGGAATGAACACTGAAGCTTTCTTT.

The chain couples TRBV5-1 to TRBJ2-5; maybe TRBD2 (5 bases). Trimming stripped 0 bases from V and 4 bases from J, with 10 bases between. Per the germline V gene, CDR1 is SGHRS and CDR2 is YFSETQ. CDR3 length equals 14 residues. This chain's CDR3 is CASSLAVGRETQYF. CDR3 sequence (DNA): TGCGCCAGCAGCTTGGCCGTGGGGAGAGAGACCCAGTACTTC.

CDR3 sequence: CATSRAGTSYNEQYF. In DNA, the CDR3 is TGTGCCACCAGCAGAGCCGGGACTAGTTACAATGAGCAGTACTTC. This chain uses TRBV15 with TRBJ2-7, with 8 nucleotides matching TRBD2. Germline V CDR1 and CDR2: LNHNV, YYDKDF (reference sequence). V lost 1 base to trimming and J lost 7 bases; unmatched junction nucleotides: 9. There are 15 residues in the CDR3. Supplemented by reference TRBV15 and TRBJ2-7, the full variable domain reads DAMVIQNPRYQVTQFGKPVTLSCSQTLNHNVMYWYQQKSSQAPKLLFHYYDKDFNNEADTPDNFQSRRPNTSFCFLDIRSPGLGDTAMYLCATSRAGTSYNEQYFGPGTRLTVT.

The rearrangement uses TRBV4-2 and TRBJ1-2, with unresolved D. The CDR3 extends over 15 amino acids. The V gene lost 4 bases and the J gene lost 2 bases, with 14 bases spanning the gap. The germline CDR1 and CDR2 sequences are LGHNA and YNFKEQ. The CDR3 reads CASSPRARSNYGYTF. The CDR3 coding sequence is TGTGCCAGCAGCCCCCGGGCCAGATCAAACTATGGCTACACCTTC.

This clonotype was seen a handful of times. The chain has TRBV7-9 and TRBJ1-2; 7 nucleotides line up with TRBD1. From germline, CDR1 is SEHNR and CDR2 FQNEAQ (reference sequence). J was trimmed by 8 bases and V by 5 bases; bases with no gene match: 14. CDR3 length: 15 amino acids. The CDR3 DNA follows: TGTGCCAGCAGCCTAGGACAGGCAGTTATGTCGGGCTACACCTTC. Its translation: CASSLGQAVMSGYTF.

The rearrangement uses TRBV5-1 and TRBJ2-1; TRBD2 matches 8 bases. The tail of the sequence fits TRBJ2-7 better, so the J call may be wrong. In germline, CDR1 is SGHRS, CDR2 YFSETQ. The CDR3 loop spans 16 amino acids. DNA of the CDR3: TGCGCCAGCAGCCCCTGGGGCGGGGGGCCCTACAATGAGCAGTACTTC. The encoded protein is CASSPWGGGPYNEQYF.

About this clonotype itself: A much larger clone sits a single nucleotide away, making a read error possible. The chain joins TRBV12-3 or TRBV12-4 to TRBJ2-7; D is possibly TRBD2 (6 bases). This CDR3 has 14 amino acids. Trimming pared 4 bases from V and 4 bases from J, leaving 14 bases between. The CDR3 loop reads CASSWRGIGYEQYF. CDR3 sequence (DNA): TGTGCCAGCAGTTGGAGGGGCATAGGTTACGAGCAGTACTTC.

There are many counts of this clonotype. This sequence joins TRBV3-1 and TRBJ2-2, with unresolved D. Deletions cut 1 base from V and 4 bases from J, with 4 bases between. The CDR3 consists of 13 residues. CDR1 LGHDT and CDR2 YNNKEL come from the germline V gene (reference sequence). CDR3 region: CASSQVGTGELFF. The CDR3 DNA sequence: TGTGCCAGCAGCCAAGTCGGCACCGGGGAGCTGTTTTTT.

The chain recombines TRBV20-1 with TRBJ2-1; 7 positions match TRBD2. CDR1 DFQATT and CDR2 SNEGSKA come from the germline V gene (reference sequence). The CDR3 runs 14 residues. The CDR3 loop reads CSSSWGGAYNEQFF. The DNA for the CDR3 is TGCAGCTCATCGTGGGGGGGGGCCTACAATGAGCAGTTCTTC.

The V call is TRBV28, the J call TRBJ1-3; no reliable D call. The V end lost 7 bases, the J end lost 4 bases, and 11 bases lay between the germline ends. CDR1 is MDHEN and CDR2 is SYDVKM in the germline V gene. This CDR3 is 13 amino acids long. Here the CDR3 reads CASITDVGNTIYF. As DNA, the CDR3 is TGTGCCAGCATCACGGACGTAGGAAACACCATATATTTT.

In nucleotides, the CDR3 is TGTGCCAGCAGATCAGACAGTAATCAGCCCCAGCATTTT. Protein sequence: CASRSDSNQPQHF. The V call is TRBV2, the J call TRBJ1-5, with D tentatively TRBD1 (5 bases). Germline lookup yields CDR1 SNHLY and CDR2 FYNNEI. The CDR3 runs 13 residues. V lost 6 bases to trimming and J lost 4 bases, with 10 bases between them.

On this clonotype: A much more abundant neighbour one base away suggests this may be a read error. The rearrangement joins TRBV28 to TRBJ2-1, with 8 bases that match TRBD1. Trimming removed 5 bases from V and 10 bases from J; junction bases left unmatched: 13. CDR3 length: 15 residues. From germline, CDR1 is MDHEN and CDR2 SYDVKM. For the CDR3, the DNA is TGTGCCAGCAGTGAAATCCGGGACAGGACCTACGAGCAGTTCTTC. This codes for CASSEIRDRTYEQFF.

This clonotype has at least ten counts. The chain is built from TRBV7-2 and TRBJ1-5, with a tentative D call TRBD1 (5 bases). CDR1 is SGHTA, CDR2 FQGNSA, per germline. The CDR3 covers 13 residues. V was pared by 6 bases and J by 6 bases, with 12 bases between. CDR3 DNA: TGTGCCAGCAGTTTAACCGGGGGTCAGCCCCAGCATTTT. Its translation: CASSLTGGQPQHF.

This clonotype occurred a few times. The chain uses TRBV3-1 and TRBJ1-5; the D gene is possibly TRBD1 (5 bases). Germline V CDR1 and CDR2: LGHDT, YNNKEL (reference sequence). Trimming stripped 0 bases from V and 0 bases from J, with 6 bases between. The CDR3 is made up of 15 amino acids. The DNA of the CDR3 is TGTGCCAGCAGCCAAGAAGGACATAGCAATCAGCCCCAGCATTTT. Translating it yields CASSQEGHSNQPQHF.

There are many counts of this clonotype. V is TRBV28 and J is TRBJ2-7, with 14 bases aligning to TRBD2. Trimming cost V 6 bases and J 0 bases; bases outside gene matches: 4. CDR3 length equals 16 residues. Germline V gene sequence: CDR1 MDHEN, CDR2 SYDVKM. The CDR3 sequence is CASSSGTSGGSYEQYF. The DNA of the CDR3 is TGTGCCAGCAGCTCCGGGACTAGCGGGGGCTCCTACGAGCAGTACTTC. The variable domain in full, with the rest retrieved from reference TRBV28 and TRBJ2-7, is DVKVTQSSRYLVKRTGEKVFLECVQDMDHENMFWYRQDPGLGLRLIYFSYDVKMKEKGDIPEGYSVSREKKERFSLILESASTNQTSMYLCASSSGTSGGSYEQYFGPGTRLTVT.

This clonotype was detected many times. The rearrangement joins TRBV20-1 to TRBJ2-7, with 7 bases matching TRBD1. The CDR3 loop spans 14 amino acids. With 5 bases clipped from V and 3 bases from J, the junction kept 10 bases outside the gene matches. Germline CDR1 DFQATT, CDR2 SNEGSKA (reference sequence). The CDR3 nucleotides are TGCAGTGCTGGGACCGGGACAGTCAGCTACGAGCAGTACTTC. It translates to CSAGTGTVSYEQYF.

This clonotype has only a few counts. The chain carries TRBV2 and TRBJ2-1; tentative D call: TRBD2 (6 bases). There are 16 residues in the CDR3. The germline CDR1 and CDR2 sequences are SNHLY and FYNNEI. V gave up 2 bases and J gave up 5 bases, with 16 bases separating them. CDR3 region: CASSEPLTSYHNEQFF. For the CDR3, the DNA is TGTGCCAGCAGTGAACCCTTGACTAGTTATCACAATGAGCAGTTCTTC.

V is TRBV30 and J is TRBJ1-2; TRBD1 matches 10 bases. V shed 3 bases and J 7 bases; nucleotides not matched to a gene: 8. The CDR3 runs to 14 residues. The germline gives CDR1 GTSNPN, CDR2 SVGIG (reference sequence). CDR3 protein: CAWSGTGVPSGYTF. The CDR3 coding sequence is TGTGCCTGGAGCGGGACAGGGGTTCCGTCTGGCTACACCTTC.